Below, 24 T cell receptor beta chains from the same sample are listed, as sequenced in a study of OX40 agonist ivuxolimab in advanced cancers. Assay used: immunoSEQ multiplex PCR; TCRdb lists only in-frame clones, some missing. The data show 65,000 to 70,000 clones, roughly 80% seen once. Material: CD4+ or CD8+ T cells sorted from blood, obtained in a trial of the OX40 agonist ivuxolimab. These receptors were obtained from an adult with an advanced solid tumor such as melanoma, head and neck, liver or kidney cancer.

This chain uses TRBV7-3 with TRBJ1-2; tentatively, D is TRBD1 (5 bases). The V gene lost 6 bases and the J gene lost 5 bases, with 16 bases spanning the gap. This CDR3 region has 14 residues. Germline CDR1 is SGHTA and CDR2 is FQGTGA. CDR3 residues: CASSPGSALYGYTF. Written as DNA, the CDR3 is TGTGCCAGCAGTCCAGGGTCGGCACTTTATGGCTACACCTTC.

The chain recombines TRBV5-1 with TRBJ2-2; TRBD2 matches at 8 bases. V was pared by 1 base and J by 0 bases, with 8 bases of the junction left unmatched. Per germline, CDR1 SGHRS and CDR2 YFSETQ. This CDR3 has 18 amino acids. CDR3 in DNA: TGCGCCAGCAGCTTGAGGGCTAGCGGGTTTGCGAACACCGGGGAGCTGTTTTTT. Its protein product is CASSLRASGFANTGELFF.

The rearrangement joins TRBV5-1 to TRBJ1-2, with unresolved D. Germline V gene data show CDR1 as SGHRS and CDR2 as YFSETQ. Trimming removed 4 bases from V and 5 bases from J, with 18 bases in between. The CDR3 runs to 15 residues. In DNA, the CDR3 is TGCGCCAGCAGCCCTCTTGGGGTTCGGCCTTATGGCTACACCTTC. Translated, it gives CASSPLGVRPYGYTF.

The J gene is TRBJ1-5, the V gene TRBV19, with a tentative D call TRBD1 (6 bases). This CDR3 has 20 amino acids. V was cut by 4 bases and J by 6 bases, with 31 bases left in between. The germline gives CDR1 LNHDA, CDR2 SQIVND (reference sequence). The CDR3 DNA follows: TGTGCCAGTAGTAATAAGGGACACATAGAACGTTCTGGAACGCCTCAGCCCCAGCATTTT. It translates to CASSNKGHIERSGTPQPQHF.

The chain employs TRBV9 and TRBJ2-5, with D maybe TRBD1 (5 bases). V shed 4 bases and J shed 1 base, with 14 bases lying between them. CDR1 is SGDLS, CDR2 YYNGEE, per germline. There are 15 residues in the CDR3. CDR3 DNA sequence: TGTGCCAGCAGCCTAGGGGTACAAGTCCAAGAGACCCAGTACTTC. It yields the protein CASSLGVQVQETQYF. Supplemented by reference TRBV9 and TRBJ2-5, the full variable domain reads DSGVTQTPKHLITATGQRVTLRCSPRSGDLSVYWYQQSLDQGLQFLIQYYNGEERAKGNILERFSAQQFPDLHSELNLSSLELGDSALYFCASSLGVQVQETQYFGPGTRLLVL.

The chain's CDR3 is CATPRDSYTGELFF. The CDR3 DNA follows: TGTGCCACCCCCAGAGACAGCTACACCGGGGAGCTGTTTTTT. V and J are TRBV6-1 and TRBJ2-2, with D perhaps matching TRBD1 (5 bases). CDR1 and CDR2 (germline): MNHNS, SASEGT. This CDR3 region has 14 residues. The V and J ends lost 10 bases and 3 bases respectively, with 15 bases between them.

As for this clone: One end of the junction varies from germline; a read error may be responsible. The chain is built from TRBV7-7 and TRBJ1-2; D possibly corresponds to TRBD1 (5 bases). The CDR3 length is 16 residues. Germline CDR1 and CDR2: SSHAT and FNYEAQ (reference sequence). The CDR3 bases are TGTGCTAGCAGCATACTGCAGGGTCCACAAAACTATGGCTACACCTTC. This sequence encodes CASSILQGPQNYGYTF.

The V gene is TRBV7-9, the J gene TRBJ2-3; no firm D call. Germline assignment: CDR1 SEHNR and CDR2 FQNEAQ (reference sequence). V gave up 4 bases and J gave up 0 bases, with 14 bases separating them. The CDR3 contains 16 residues. CDR3 coding DNA: TGTGCCAGCAGCTCCCGTACGGGTACTAGCACAGATACGCAGTATTTT. Translated, it gives CASSSRTGTSTDTQYF.

This clone showed up just a few times. The V call is TRBV30, the J call TRBJ2-7; 7 bases agree with TRBD1. CDR3 length: 14 residues. V lost 0 bases, J lost 4 bases, and 6 bases stayed unmatched. Germline V gene sequence: CDR1 GTSNPN, CDR2 SVGIG (reference sequence). The CDR3 is CAWSVVYRGYEQYF. The CDR3 DNA follows: TGTGCCTGGAGTGTAGTATACAGGGGTTACGAGCAGTACTTC.

The genes are TRBV7-9 and TRBJ1-5; perhaps TRBD1 as D (6 bases). V lost 3 bases to trimming and J lost 2 bases, with 20 bases between them. Looked up from germline, CDR1 is SEHNR and CDR2 is FQNEAQ (reference sequence). The CDR3 length is 18 residues. Here the CDR3 reads CASSLSSARGGGNQPQHF. The CDR3 DNA sequence: TGTGCCAGCAGCTTGAGTTCGGCCAGGGGAGGAGGCAATCAGCCCCAGCATTTT.

The chain couples TRBV10-3 to TRBJ2-5, with 9 bases aligning to TRBD2. The CDR3 runs to 15 residues. Germline V lookup: CDR1 ENHRY, CDR2 SYGVKD. With V trimmed by 4 bases and J by 5 bases, 8 bases remained unmatched. The CDR3 DNA follows: TGTGCCATCAGTGTTGGTAGCGGGGGTTACGAGACCCAGTACTTC. As protein: CAISVGSGGYETQYF.

The genes are TRBV5-1 and TRBJ2-7, with 8 bases that match TRBD1. Germline V gene lookup returns CDR1 SGHRS and CDR2 YFSETQ. This CDR3 spans 15 amino acids. Unmatched junction bases numbered 5, after V lost 0 bases and J lost 3 bases. The CDR3 sequence: CASSLVQGAIYEQYF. The CDR3 nucleotides read TGCGCCAGCAGCTTGGTTCAGGGGGCGATCTACGAGCAGTACTTC.

V and J are TRBV10-1 and TRBJ1-3, with D unclear. Germline CDR1 is WNHNN and CDR2 is SYGVQD (reference sequence). V was pared by 0 bases and J by 0 bases, with 6 bases between. The CDR3 loop spans 15 amino acids. The CDR3, as DNA: TGCGCCAGCAGTGAGTCACGGACCTCTGGAAACACCATATATTTT. This gives the protein CASSESRTSGNTIYF.

The genes are TRBV21-1 and TRBJ2-5. TRBV21-1 is flagged as a pseudogene. The CDR3 is 15 residues long. The CDR3 nucleotides read TGTGCCAGCAGCTCCAAGACGGACGCTAAAGAGACCCAGTACTTC. This encodes CASSSKTDAKETQYF.

There are a few counts of this clone. This chain uses TRBV19 with TRBJ1-2, with D possibly TRBD1 on 5 matching bases. V gave up 9 bases and J gave up 8 bases, with 22 bases separating them. This CDR3 has 14 amino acids. Germline values: CDR1 LNHDA, CDR2 SQIVND (reference sequence). CDR3 DNA: TGTGCCAGCCATAAACAGGTCCCCCCTGAGGGCTACACCTTC. Its protein is CASHKQVPPEGYTF. Using reference TRBV19 and TRBJ1-2 for the parts outside the CDR3, the full variable domain is DGGITQSPKYLFRKEGQNVTLSCEQNLNHDAMYWYRQDPGQGLRLIYYSQIVNDFQKGDIAEGYSVSREKKESFPLTVTSAQKNPTAFYLCASHKQVPPEGYTFGSGTRLTVV.

Details on this clone: The sample contains more than one DNA sequence encoding this CDR3. CDR3 in amino acids: CASSEADRREQYF. For the CDR3, the DNA is TGTGCCAGCAGTGAAGCTGACAGACGCGAGCAGTACTTC. The rearrangement links TRBV6-1 to TRBJ2-7, with D maybe TRBD1 (5 bases). The germline CDR1 and CDR2 sequences are MNHNS and SASEGT. CDR3 length: 13 residues. V dropped 0 bases and J dropped 6 bases, with 9 bases sitting between them.

The rearrangement links TRBV9 to TRBJ1-2, with D tentatively TRBD1 (5 bases). Trimming left V 4 bases short and J 4 bases short, with 8 bases between. This CDR3 comprises 12 residues. Per the germline V gene, CDR1 is SGDLS and CDR2 is YYNGEE. The CDR3 coding sequence is TGTGCCAGCAGCTCGACAGCCTATGGCTACACCTTC. It is translated as CASSSTAYGYTF.

The chain carries TRBV9 and TRBJ2-5; 8 positions agree with TRBD1. Losses at the gene ends were 1 base for V and 5 bases for J; bases not matched to a gene: 7. This CDR3 has 15 amino acids. Germline loops: CDR1 SGDLS, CDR2 YYNGEE. The CDR3 nucleotides read TGTGCCAGCAGCGTAAGGACAGGGTTCTTGGAGACCCAGTACTTC. Translated, it gives CASSVRTGFLETQYF.

By share, this clone ranks as medium-sized. The chain couples TRBV2 to TRBJ2-7; no clear D. Germline V gene data show CDR1 as SNHLY and CDR2 as FYNNEI. Trimming took 7 bases from V and 6 from J, leaving 10 bases between them. This CDR3 comprises 11 residues. The CDR3 is CASKAEFEQYF. The CDR3 DNA sequence: TGTGCCAGCAAGGCAGAGTTCGAGCAGTACTTC.

This chain uses TRBV28 with TRBJ2-7, with 8 bases matching TRBD1. Per the germline V gene, CDR1 is MDHEN and CDR2 is SYDVKM. Unmatched junction bases numbered 4, after V lost 2 bases and J lost 1 base. CDR3 size: 15 residues. DNA of the CDR3: TGTGCCAGCAGTTTAGGGACAGGCCTTTCCTACGAGCAGTACTTC. This encodes CASSLGTGLSYEQYF.

The genes are TRBV5-1 and TRBJ1-6; D perhaps matches TRBD1 (5 bases). This CDR3 is 14 amino acids long. Trimming left V 0 bases short and J 9 bases short, with 10 bases between. In germline, CDR1 is SGHRS, CDR2 YFSETQ. For the CDR3, the DNA is TGCGCCAGCAGCTTGGTCAGGGTGGGTTCACCCCTCCACTTT. Translating it yields CASSLVRVGSPLHF.

CDR3 bases: TGCGCCAGCAGCTTGGCCCCTTCCGAGGAAAGTGAGCAGTTCTTC. Its protein is CASSLAPSEESEQFF. This chain joins TRBV5-1 and TRBJ2-1; D gene unclear. Germline CDR1 SGHRS, CDR2 YFSETQ. CDR3 length: 15 amino acids. V lost 0 bases to trimming and J lost 9 bases, with 16 bases between them.

For the CDR3, the DNA is TGTGCCAGCAGCCAATTCGGCGAGACCCAGTACTTC. Its protein product is CASSQFGETQYF. V and J are TRBV6-6 and TRBJ2-5, with D uncertain. This CDR3 has 12 residues. The ends were cut back, 6 bases at V and 5 bases at J, with 10 bases in the middle. Germline CDR1 MNHNY, CDR2 SVGAGI (reference sequence).

This chain uses TRBV19 with TRBJ1-5; weak D call: TRBD1 (6 bases). V lost 7 bases and J lost 1, with 20 bases in between. This CDR3 is 17 amino acids long. Germline loops: CDR1 LNHDA, CDR2 SQIVND (reference sequence). The DNA of the CDR3 is TGTGCCAGTACCCCTGACTCGACAGGTACGAGCAATCAGCCCCAGCATTTT. This gives the protein CASTPDSTGTSNQPQHF.